Shown below are 12 T cell receptor beta chains from a single sample sequenced in a study of post-analysis software for immune sequencing data. General observations from the study: Comparison of patients with controls showed 5 or 6 TRBV segments more frequent in patients, TRBV5-6, TRBV5-1 and TRBV20-1 among them.

Each TCR beta cDNA library carried unique molecular identifiers. TCRdb fed the PCR reads into MiXCR, producing one record per CDR3 protein. The table records hundreds of thousands of distinct CDR3 sequences, about 50% of them present only once. These receptors have no known antigen. Sequences were obtained from blood. These receptors originate from a girl aged 5-17 years with multiple sclerosis.

This chain connects TRBV3-1 to TRBJ2-7; D is possibly TRBD1 (6 bases). The germline V gene has CDR1 LGHDT and CDR2 YNNKEL (reference sequence). The V gene lost 0 bases and the J gene lost 2 bases, with 11 bases spanning the gap. The CDR3 has 15 residues. CDR3 protein: CASSQDRQATYEQYF. Written as DNA, the CDR3 is TGTGCCAGCAGCCAAGACCGACAGGCTACCTACGAGCAGTACTTC.

This clonotype was picked up one time. The chain carries TRBV6-6 and TRBJ1-2; tentative D call: TRBD1 (6 bases). The CDR3 length is 16 residues. The V gene's germline CDR1 is MNHNY and CDR2 SVGAGI (reference sequence). With 0 bases removed from V and 4 bases from J, the gap between germline ends came to 15 bases. The CDR3 here is CASSYSPGGSSYGYTF. In DNA form, the CDR3 reads TGTGCCAGCAGTTACTCTCCGGGGGGCAGCTCCTATGGCTACACCTTC.

V and J are TRBV5-1 and TRBJ2-6, with D perhaps assigned TRBD1 or TRBD2 (6 bases each). Looked up from germline, CDR1 is SGHRS and CDR2 is YFSETQ. Trimming cost V 0 bases and J 1 base, with 11 bases left between them. The CDR3 sequence is 17 residues long. CDR3 in amino acids: CASSLEGGPSGANVLTF. In DNA, the CDR3 is TGCGCCAGCAGCTTGGAGGGGGGCCCATCTGGGGCCAACGTCCTGACTTTC. Based on the CDR3 plus reference TRBV5-1 and TRBJ2-6, the full variable domain is KAGVTQTPRYLIKTRGQQVTLSCSPISGHRSVSWYQQTPGQGLQFLFEYFSETQRNKGNFPGRFSGRQFSNSRSEMNVSTLELGDSALYLCASSLEGGPSGANVLTFGAGSRLTVL.

This clonotype was detected once. The chain couples TRBV15 to TRBJ2-3; D ambiguous. Germline lookup yields CDR1 LNHNV and CDR2 YYDKDF (reference sequence). V was trimmed by 2 bases and J by 5 bases, leaving 5 bases between them. The CDR3 has 12 amino acids. DNA of the CDR3: TGTGCCACCAGCAGACAGAAAGATACGCAGTATTTT. Translating it yields CATSRQKDTQYF.

V gene TRBV20-1 combines with J gene TRBJ1-5; 7 bases are a match to TRBD1. This CDR3 has 16 amino acids. CDR1 and CDR2 from the germline V gene are DFQATT and SNEGSKA (reference sequence). J was trimmed by 4 bases and V by 2 bases; bases with no gene match: 11. CDR3 amino acids: CSARPYATGSNQPQHF. The CDR3 bases are TGCAGTGCTAGACCCTATGCGACAGGGTCAAATCAGCCCCAGCATTTT.

V usage is TRBV3-1 and J usage is TRBJ1-1; 8 bases align to TRBD1. The V and J ends lost 4 bases and 2 bases, in that order; junction bases with no gene match: 6. The CDR3 is 15 residues long. CDR1 and CDR2 (germline): LGHDT, YNNKEL (reference sequence). CDR3 nucleotides: TGTGCCAGCAGCCGGGGACAGGTTCGTAACACTGAAGCTTTCTTT. The encoded protein is CASSRGQVRNTEAFF.

The rearrangement links TRBV20-1 to TRBJ2-1, with D perhaps TRBD2 (6 bases). V was pared by 5 bases and J by 6 bases, with 11 bases between. Germline V gene sequence: CDR1 DFQATT, CDR2 SNEGSKA (reference sequence). This CDR3 has 12 residues. The CDR3 region has the DNA TGCAGTGCTCTCGGGGGACGCAATGAGCAGTTCTTC. As protein: CSALGGRNEQFF.

The rearrangement joins TRBV27 to TRBJ2-7, with 10 positions matching TRBD2. The CDR3 is made up of 16 amino acids. Trimming took 4 bases from V and 7 from J; bases not matched to a gene: 13. From germline, CDR1 is MNHEY and CDR2 SMNVEV (reference sequence). CDR3 bases: TGTGCCAGCAGTTCCCAACTAGCGGGAAAAACACGGGAGCAGTACTTC. Its protein is CASSSQLAGKTREQYF.

This clonotype was picked up one time. The chain uses TRBV7-3 and TRBJ2-1, with D uncertain. This CDR3 comprises 13 residues. The V gene's germline CDR1 is SGHTA and CDR2 FQGTGA. Trimming pared 5 bases from V and 4 bases from J, leaving 9 bases between. The CDR3 region is CASSKTTYNEQFF. DNA of the CDR3: TGTGCCAGCAGCAAGACCACGTACAATGAGCAGTTCTTC.

This sequence joins TRBV7-2 and TRBJ2-7; 9 bases line up with TRBD2. CDR1 and CDR2 from the germline V gene are SGHTA and FQGNSA. Trimming cost V 6 bases and J 6 bases; bases outside gene matches: 9. This CDR3 spans 14 amino acids. This chain's CDR3 is CASRGPSGVGEQYF. CDR3 DNA sequence: TGTGCCAGCAGGGGTCCTAGCGGGGTGGGCGAGCAGTACTTC.

This clonotype was counted only a few times. V gene TRBV21-1 combines with J gene TRBJ1-1. TRBV21-1 is an annotated pseudogene. The length of the CDR3 is 13 residues. The DNA of the CDR3 is TGTGCCAGCACAAGACCCGAGGTTACTGAAGCTTTCTTT. This gives the protein CASTRPEVTEAFF.

The CDR3 nucleotides are TGCAGCGTTGGGGGAGGCCGGAACACTGAAGCTTTCTTT. Protein product: CSVGGGRNTEAFF. J is TRBJ1-1 and V is TRBV29-1; D not certain. The CDR3 length is 13 residues. V lost 4 bases, J lost 1 base, and 10 bases lay in between. Germline V gene sequence: CDR1 SQVTM, CDR2 ANQGSEA.